Presented here are 4 T cell receptor beta chains from one specimen sequenced in a study of T-cell memory formation after mild COVID-19. One entry per CDR3 protein results from TCRdb running MiXCR on the 5' RACE reads. The sample carries approximately 410,000 distinct CDR3 sequences, about a quarter recorded once. Specimen: PBMCs or a T cell subset sorted from them (not recorded which). Receptors were obtained from an adult woman who had mild COVID-19 (a few samples of this study predate the infection). Cell type and time point are not known.

Only one count was recorded for this clonotype. The V call is TRBV10-3, the J call TRBJ2-1, with D possibly TRBD1 on 6 matching bases. Per germline, CDR1 ENHRY and CDR2 SYGVKD. V was cut by 3 bases and J by 4 bases, with 10 bases left in between. This CDR3 region has 14 residues. The CDR3 DNA sequence: TGTGCCATCAGTGATGGGCAGGGGTACAATGAGCAGTTCTTC. It encodes CAISDGQGYNEQFF.

This clonotype has more than one count but fewer than ten. V and J are TRBV12-3 or TRBV12-4 and TRBJ2-2; no reliable D call. The length of the CDR3 is 13 residues. Trimming took off 3 bases at V and 6 bases at J, with 8 bases between the two ends. This CDR3 is CASSFMRPGELFF. Here the CDR3 DNA reads TGTGCCAGCAGTTTTATGCGTCCCGGGGAGCTGTTTTTT.

The rearrangement joins TRBV30 to TRBJ1-6; D possibly corresponds to TRBD1 (5 bases). From germline, CDR1 is GTSNPN and CDR2 SVGIG (reference sequence). This CDR3 is built from 13 residues. Trimming left V 1 base short and J 7 bases short, with 8 bases between. The CDR3 region has the DNA TGTGCCTGGAGTGGGCAGGGAAATTCACCCCTCCACTTT. It is translated as CAWSGQGNSPLHF.

A few counts support this clonotype. V is TRBV9 and J is TRBJ2-1; 10 nucleotides agree with TRBD2. V was pared by 5 bases and J by 6 bases, with 8 bases of the junction left unmatched. The CDR3 is 15 residues long. Germline CDR1 is SGDLS and CDR2 is YYNGEE. The CDR3 DNA follows: TGTGCCAGCAGTCCCCTAGCGGGGGCTAGCAATGAGCAGTTCTTC. It codes for CASSPLAGASNEQFF.